This is a list of T cell receptor beta chains from one sample in a study of low-dose radiotherapy and immunotherapy resistance in tumors. TCRdb re-derived calls from the reads in MiXCR, one entry per CDR3 protein. Altogether about 84,000 distinct CDR3 sequences are present, around 17% being singletons, with the ten largest covering roughly 1.4%. Sequencing used PBMCs, obtained after low-dose radiotherapy plus immunotherapy. The receptor source for this set is a male donor with prostate cancer. The CDR3 runs from the conserved cysteine through the conserved F or W. D genes are given only for firm matches. A clone size is listed for some rows: how often the clone was seen (once, few, many), or a class if it is expanded.

>TRBJ2-2|TRBV29-1|TRBD2|many
CSVEAGRGGTGELFF
TGCAGCGTTGAGGCAGGGAGGGGCGGCACCGGGGAGCTGTTTTTT
>TRBJ2-5|TRBV6-2/TRBV6-3|.|many
CASHLAGGGLETQYF
TGTGCCAGCCACCTTGCGGGTGGGGGTTTGGAGACCCAGTACTTC
>TRBJ2-3|TRBV29-1|TRBD2|many
CSVGGGGDTQYF
TGCAGCGTTGGCGGGGGGGGAGATACGCAGTATTTT
>TRBJ1-5|TRBV30|.|many
CAWGRGGNQPQHF
TGTGCCTGGGGCCGCGGAGGCAATCAGCCCCAGCATTTT
>TRBJ2-7|TRBV19|TRBD1|many
CASSISGTEPYEQYF
TGTGCCAGTAGTATATCAGGGACAGAGCCCTACGAGCAGTACTTC
>TRBJ2-7|TRBV24-1|TRBD2|.
CATSDRTSGRTGEQYF
TGTGCCACCAGTGACCGAACTAGCGGGAGAACAGGCGAGCAGTACTTC
>TRBJ2-3|TRBV28|.|many
CASSLLGQGIDTQYF
TGTGCCAGCAGTTTACTCGGCCAGGGCATCGATACGCAGTATTTT
>TRBJ2-3|TRBV7-9|.|many
CASSLVAEVGDTQYF
TGTGCCAGCAGCTTGGTGGCGGAGGTAGGAGATACGCAGTATTTT
>TRBJ2-1|TRBV12-3/TRBV12-4|.|many
CASGKTSNEQFF
TGTGCCAGCGGAAAGACAAGCAATGAGCAGTTCTTC
>TRBJ1-5|TRBV5-1|.|many
CASSLGDGNQPQHF
TGCGCCAGCAGCTTGGGCGACGGCAATCAGCCCCAGCATTTT
>TRBJ2-7|TRBV20-1|TRBD2|many
CSATTRTSGSSYEQYF
TGCAGTGCTACTACGCGGACTAGCGGTTCCTCCTACGAGCAGTACTTC
>TRBJ2-5|TRBV29-1|TRBD1|many
CSVKLGTGGRETQYF
TGCAGCGTTAAGCTCGGGACAGGGGGCAGAGAGACCCAGTACTTC
>TRBJ2-1|TRBV6-6|.|many
CASSYAREFEQFF
TGTGCCAGCAGTTACGCCAGGGAATTTGAGCAGTTCTTC
>TRBJ2-7|TRBV6-2/TRBV6-3|.|many
CASSYSMSVPPYEQYF
TGTGCCAGCAGTTACTCGATGTCAGTTCCACCGTACGAGCAGTACTTC
>TRBJ2-7|TRBV29-1|.|many
CSVSGGSYEQYF
TGCAGCGTTTCGGGCGGATCCTACGAGCAGTACTTC
>TRBJ2-1|TRBV20-1|.|many
CSARGTYNEQFF
TGCAGTGCTAGAGGGACTTACAATGAGCAGTTCTTC
>TRBJ1-5|TRBV9|.|many
CASSVEGGPQHF
TGTGCCAGCAGCGTAGAGGGGGGGCCCCAGCATTTT
>TRBJ2-5|TRBV2|.|many
CASGLGQSQYF
TGTGCCAGCGGTCTGGGACAATCCCAGTACTTC
>TRBJ2-1|TRBV20-1|TRBD2|.
CSAQRLAGGPYNEQFF
TGCAGTGCTCAAAGACTAGCGGGAGGGCCTTACAATGAGCAGTTCTTC
>TRBJ2-7|TRBV20-1|TRBD1|.
CSARDEGQGANYEQYF
TGCAGTGCTAGAGATGAGGGACAGGGGGCGAACTACGAGCAGTACTTC
>TRBJ2-1|TRBV13|TRBD2|few
CASSVGTSGSNEQFF
TGTGCCAGCAGCGTCGGGACTAGCGGATCCAATGAGCAGTTCTTC
>TRBJ2-7|TRBV18|.|many
CASSPGGAGEQYF
TGTGCCAGCTCACCAGGCGGGGCGGGAGAGCAGTACTTC
>TRBJ2-2|TRBV6-5|.|.
CASSYSPSGSGELFFF
.
>TRBJ1-1|TRBV28|.|many
CASSPALEAKGPNTEAFF
TGTGCCAGCAGCCCAGCGTTGGAGGCAAAGGGGCCGAACACTGAAGCTTTCTTT
>TRBJ2-4|TRBV29-1|TRBD1|.
CSALRGTGSKNIQYF
TGCAGCGCCCTAAGGGGGACAGGATCCAAAAACATTCAGTACTTC
>TRBJ2-3|TRBV24-1|TRBD2|few
CATSASGRGLDTQYF
TGTGCCACCAGTGCAAGCGGGAGGGGGCTAGATACGCAGTATTTT
>TRBJ2-7|TRBV5-1|.|many
CASRNTGLGFGEQYF
TGCGCCAGTAGGAACACAGGTTTGGGTTTCGGCGAGCAGTACTTC
>TRBJ2-7|TRBV5-6|.|many
CASSSTPYEQYF
TGTGCCAGCAGCTCGACCCCCTACGAGCAGTACTTC
>TRBJ2-5|TRBV5-1|.|once
CASTNQTSMYLCASRTGGEETQYF
.
>TRBJ2-7|TRBV7-9|TRBD1|many
CASSSGTGSYEQYF
TGTGCCAGCAGCTCGGGGACAGGCTCCTACGAGCAGTACTTC
>TRBJ2-1|TRBV5-4|TRBD2|many
CASSTTGGGSQFF
TGTGCCAGCAGCACCACAGGCGGCGGGAGCCAGTTCTTC
>TRBJ1-5|TRBV28|.|few
CASSRRDMDNQPQHF
TGTGCCAGCAGTCGCCGGGACATGGACAATCAGCCCCAGCATTTT
>TRBJ2-5|TRBV20-1|.|many
CSARNQETQYF
TGCAGTGCTAGAAACCAAGAGACCCAGTACTTC
>TRBJ1-2|TRBV7-2|TRBD1|.
CASSTGDAYGYTF
TGTGCCAGCAGCACAGGGGATGCCTATGGCTACACCTTC
>TRBJ2-7|TRBV20-1|TRBD2|many
CSAPRPSGNYEQYF
TGCAGTGCTCCCCGGCCTAGCGGGAACTACGAGCAGTACTTC
>TRBJ2-1|TRBV14|.|many
CASSQGSNQRQFF
TGTGCCAGCAGCCAAGGGTCTAATCAACGGCAGTTCTTC
>TRBJ2-7|TRBV7-2|TRBD1|.
CASSQDRNSYEQYF
TGTGCCAGCAGCCAGGACAGGAATTCCTACGAGCAGTACTTC
>TRBJ2-3|TRBV4-3|TRBD2|many
CASSQAGGTDTQYF
TGCGCCAGCAGCCAAGCGGGAGGGACAGATACGCAGTATTTT
>TRBJ2-7|TRBV20-1|TRBD1|many
CSPRGSSSYEQYF
TGCAGTCCCAGGGGGTCCAGCTCCTACGAGCAGTACTTC
>TRBJ2-3|TRBV4-3|TRBD1|.
CASSRDGTGTYTDTQYF
TGCGCCAGCAGCCGGGACGGGACAGGGACTTACACAGATACGCAGTATTTT
>TRBJ2-7|TRBV20-1|TRBD1|many
CSARVQGVSEQYF
TGCAGTGCTAGAGTCCAGGGGGTAAGCGAGCAGTACTTC
>TRBJ1-5|TRBV4-2|.|few
CASSQVEGQPQHF
TGTGCCAGCAGCCAAGTGGAGGGCCAGCCCCAGCATTTT
>TRBJ2-4|TRBV11-3|TRBD1|many
CASSQGQGNIQYF
TGTGCCAGCAGCCAGGGACAGGGGAACATTCAGTACTTC
>TRBJ1-2|TRBV20-1|TRBD1|many
CSDDGQGGGYTF
TGCAGTGATGACGGACAGGGTGGAGGCTACACCTTC
>TRBJ2-2|TRBV20-1|TRBD2|.
CSARDLAGGIVGELFF
TGCAGTGCTAGAGACCTAGCGGGAGGAATAGTCGGGGAGCTGTTTTTT
>TRBJ1-1|TRBV19|.|.
CASSIWVNTEAFF
TGTGCCAGTAGTATATGGGTGAACACTGAAGCTTTCTTT
>TRBJ2-3|TRBV7-2|.|many
CASSLARGTDTQYF
TGTGCCAGCAGCTTAGCGCGAGGCACAGATACGCAGTATTTT
>TRBJ2-1|TRBV2|.|many
CASSDWYSPNEQFF
TGTGCCAGCAGTGATTGGTATTCGCCCAATGAGCAGTTCTTC
>TRBJ2-1|TRBV7-9|.|many
CASSLIADEQFF
TGTGCCAGCAGCTTAATAGCGGATGAGCAGTTCTTC
>TRBJ2-5|TRBV28|TRBD1|many
CASRTPTGRQETQYF
TGTGCCAGCAGAACTCCGACAGGGCGACAAGAGACCCAGTACTTC
>TRBJ2-3|TRBV7-8|TRBD2|many
CASSRAGGGTDTQYF
TGTGCCAGCAGCCGAGCGGGAGGGGGCACAGATACGCAGTATTTT
>TRBJ2-1|TRBV24-1|.|.
CATSSRTVTYNEQFF
TGTGCCACCAGTTCTCGGACGGTCACCTACAATGAGCAGTTCTTC
>TRBJ2-3|TRBV7-9|TRBD2|.
CASSKLAGGPTDTQYF
TGTGCCAGCAGCAAACTAGCGGGAGGGCCGACAGATACGCAGTATTTT
>TRBJ2-2|TRBV12-3/TRBV12-4|.|many
CASSPQGGITGELFF
TGTGCCAGCAGCCCCCAAGGGGGAATCACCGGGGAGCTGTTTTTT
>TRBJ1-2|TRBV5-4|.|many
CASSLGGAPNYGYTF
TGTGCCAGCAGCTTGGGAGGTGCACCGAACTATGGCTACACCTTC
>TRBJ1-6|TRBV3-1|.|many
CASSQGTNNSPLHF
TGTGCCAGCAGCCAAGGGACAAATAATTCACCCCTCCACTTT
>TRBJ1-6|TRBV14|.|many
CASSQDGLWSPLHF
TGTGCCAGCAGCCAAGATGGTCTGTGGTCACCCCTCCACTTT
>TRBJ2-7|TRBV7-8|.|many
CASSLAGGAEQYF
TGTGCCAGCAGCTTAGCCGGAGGGGCCGAGCAGTACTTC
>TRBJ2-7|TRBV6-2/TRBV6-3|TRBD1|many
CASTKRDGTGAHEQYF
TGTGCCAGCACCAAAAGGGACGGGACAGGGGCCCACGAGCAGTACTTC
>TRBJ1-4|TRBV19|.|many
CASTDGGSAEKLFF
TGTGCCAGTACGGACGGGGGTAGTGCTGAAAAACTGTTTTTT